This TCR beta chain was profiled in a study of T cell clusters in autoimmune cytopenias (dated by TCRdb to between 2018 and 2020). Broadly, across the study: Per sample, TRB sequencing gave a median depth of roughly 50,000 reads and a median of 2,350 distinct TRB clonotypes. Alongside healthy, CLL and autoimmune hepatitis controls, autoimmune cytopenia patients had their peripheral blood TRB and IGH repertoires sequenced at active disease and again during treatment follow-up. The study was designed to test whether a disease-specific immune repertoire signature usable as a blood-based biomarker is carried by autoimmune cytopenia patients. General conclusions and limits of the study: The cluster-lack signature was not seen for secondary cytopenia versus CLL, apparently masked by the dominant lymphoma-associated repertoire. A lack of physiological T cell clusters in primary autoimmune cytopenia patients was suggested by GLIPH, as 51 clusters were found to be exclusive to healthy donors versus approximately 17 exclusive to patients. The T cell clusters were defined only in silico, and the functional role of the clusters was left to be validated experimentally. Shifts in the TRB repertoire, including less even repertoires in secondary cytopenia and CLL, were mostly a reflection of lymphoma bias and not of autoimmunity. About 3.2-fold more exclusive TRB clusters were observed in healthy donors than in active autoimmune hepatitis patients, consistent with an autoimmunity-wide signature.

Per the germline V gene, SGHRS is the CDR1 and YFSETQ is the CDR2. Taken from cysteine to phenylalanine, the CDR3 has 14 residues. The coding DNA is unavailable. Each sample's TRB amplification started from 250 ng of peripheral blood genomic DNA, which corresponds to around 36,000 genome equivalents. Frequency alone marks this clonotype as medium-sized (0.01 to 0.1%); no count is stored. It has no known antigen specificity. Multiplex PCR with a touch-down protocol amplified TRB rearrangements, with the TRB-A and TRB-B primer pools combined in a single tube. Illumina adapters and sample indices were added to the amplicons through two consecutive PCR reactions performed with Phusion HS II polymerase. The amplicons were purified from gel with the NucleoSpin Gel and PCR Clean-up kit, after which the amplicons were quantified by Qubit and checked for quality on an Agilent 2100 Bioanalyzer. Sequencing of the libraries was done on an Illumina MiSeq with paired-end, single-indexed, 600-cycle runs. The authors' pipeline ran thus. Alignment and assembly of TRB reads were performed with MiXCR version 2.1.12 and the default MiXCR reference library. Each unique CDR3 nucleotide sequence defined a clone, and only productive sequences with at least two reads were analysed. Repertoire diversity was assessed with alpha-parameterized diversity profiles (alpha 0 to 5), including the Shannon (alpha 1) and Simpson (alpha 2) indices, which were computed with an R script. Combinatorial TRB VJ usage was computed with the tcR package and compared between cohorts by principal component analysis with ade4. GLIPH clustering of TCRbeta CDR3s was carried out on cohort pairs matched by age and read depth, and cluster frequencies were compared by Wilcoxon test. The reads were reprocessed in TCRdb, with one entry per CDR3 protein sequence and no accompanying DNA. The V and J calls reflect TCRdb's pipeline rather than the authors' work. This sample's table lists 1,200 or so distinct CDR3 sequences. The ten largest account for almost 30% of the sample.

This TCR derives from a human donor with an autoimmune cytopenia or autoimmune hepatitis (not recorded which). The sequence links TRBV5-1 to TRBJ2-1; the D gene TCRdb calls, TRBD2, cannot be checked with no DNA. The sequenced sample consisted of peripheral blood. CDR3 reads: CASSTELESNEQFF.